Following are 6 T cell receptor beta chains from one sample sequenced in a study of cytomegalovirus exposure and HLA in healthy donors. The PCR ran on 60 Vbeta and 13 Jbeta primers. TCRdb keeps only in-frame clones here, not all; method: immunoSEQ multiplex PCR. The table shows about 130,000 clones, with around 69% occurring only once. Sequenced: PBMCs. The receptors come from a human donor in good health.

The gene calls are TRBV27 and TRBJ2-3, with 8 bases aligning to TRBD2. V gave up 6 bases and J gave up 1 base; unmatched junction bases: 9. Germline loops: CDR1 MNHEY, CDR2 SMNVEV (reference sequence). The CDR3 covers 16 residues. Here the CDR3 reads CASRIREGRGTDTQYF. The CDR3 DNA is TGTGCCAGCAGAATCCGGGAGGGCCGTGGCACAGATACGCAGTATTTT.

In its sample, this clone was seen many times. The chain employs TRBV4-3 and TRBJ1-4; weak D call: TRBD1 (5 bases). Deletions cut 0 bases from V and 8 bases from J, with 16 bases between. The germline V gene has CDR1 LGHNA and CDR2 YSLEER. The CDR3 consists of 16 residues. In nucleotides, the CDR3 is TGCGCCAGCAGCCAAGATCGGTGGGAAAACAGGGAAAAACTGTTTTTT. Its translation: CASSQDRWENREKLFF.

V gene TRBV2 combines with J gene TRBJ1-1; possibly TRBD1 for D (5 bases). This CDR3 region has 14 residues. Germline V gene sequence: CDR1 SNHLY, CDR2 FYNNEI. V was trimmed by 8 bases and J by 1 base, leaving 14 bases between them. As DNA, the CDR3 is TGTGCCAGCCCTCTCGGGGGTCCGAACACTGAAGCTTTCTTT. Encoded protein: CASPLGGPNTEAFF.

The V gene is TRBV29-1, the J gene TRBJ1-1, with D possibly matching TRBD1 (6 bases). Trimming took 6 bases from V and 1 from J, leaving 9 bases between them. Germline-derived CDR1 and CDR2 are SQVTM and ANQGSEA. The CDR3 has 12 amino acids. This chain's CDR3 is CSVSTGNTEAFF. The CDR3 DNA reads TGCAGCGTCTCGACAGGGAACACTGAAGCTTTCTTT.

The V gene is TRBV7-6, the J gene TRBJ2-7; no clear D. V gave up 5 bases and J gave up 6 bases, with 14 bases separating them. Germline V gene data show CDR1 as SGHVS and CDR2 as FNYEAQ. This CDR3 is 13 amino acids long. CDR3 loop: CASSLREALEQYF. Written as DNA, the CDR3 is TGTGCCAGCAGCCTTCGAGAGGCCCTCGAGCAGTACTTC.

The CDR3 here is CASSSTVPPSYEQYF. The CDR3 DNA reads TGCGCCAGCAGCTCCACAGTGCCTCCCTCCTACGAGCAGTACTTC. This sequence joins TRBV5-1 and TRBJ2-7; D gene uncertain. CDR3 length: 15 amino acids. Deletions cut 3 bases from V and 0 bases from J, with 13 bases between. In germline, CDR1 is SGHRS, CDR2 YFSETQ.